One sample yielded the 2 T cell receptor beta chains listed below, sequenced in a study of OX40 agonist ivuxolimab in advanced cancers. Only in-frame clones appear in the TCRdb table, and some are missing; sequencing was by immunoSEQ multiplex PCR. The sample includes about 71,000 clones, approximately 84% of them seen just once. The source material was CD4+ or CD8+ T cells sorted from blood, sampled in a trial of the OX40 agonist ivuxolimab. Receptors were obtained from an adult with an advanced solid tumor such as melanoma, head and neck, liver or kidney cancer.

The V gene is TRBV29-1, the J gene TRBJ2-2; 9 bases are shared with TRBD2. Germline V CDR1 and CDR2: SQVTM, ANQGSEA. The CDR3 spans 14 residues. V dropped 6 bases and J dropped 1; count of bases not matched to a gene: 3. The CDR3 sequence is CSVKAGGNTGELFF. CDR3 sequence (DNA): TGCAGCGTCAAAGCGGGAGGGAACACCGGGGAGCTGTTTTTT.

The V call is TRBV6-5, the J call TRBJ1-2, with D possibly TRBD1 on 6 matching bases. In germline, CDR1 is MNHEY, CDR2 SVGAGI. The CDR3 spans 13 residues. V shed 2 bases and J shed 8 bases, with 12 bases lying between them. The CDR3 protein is CASSYDRLGGYTF. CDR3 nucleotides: TGTGCCAGCAGTTACGACAGGCTTGGCGGCTACACCTTC.